This is a list of T cell receptor beta chains from one sample in a study of blood T cell repertoires in COVID-19. Data came from immunoSEQ multiplex PCR; TCRdb stores just in-frame clones and leaves some out. Of some 150,000 clones in the sample, around 79% were seen once. Sequences were obtained from peripheral blood. These receptors originate from a woman between 65 and 79 years old with COVID-19, enrolled during active disease. CDR3s include the opening cysteine and the closing phenylalanine or tryptophan.

V: TRBV7-8
J: TRBJ2-3
CDR3: CASSPGTSGVHTQYF

V: TRBV2
J: TRBJ1-2
CDR3: CASSEQGRADYGYTF

V: TRBV15
J: TRBJ2-3
CDR3: CATSSMGLAGGQDTQYF

V: TRBV5-1
J: TRBJ2-1
CDR3: CASSLKGVPNEQFF

V: TRBV11-1
J: TRBJ2-5
CDR3: CASSHLDRGRETQYF

V: TRBV7-8
J: TRBJ2-5
CDR3: CASSLVLTSGTQETQYF

V: TRBV7-9
J: TRBJ2-4
CDR3: CASSLALQGDIQYF

V: TRBV15
J: TRBJ1-2
CDR3: CATSRDRQGIYGYTF

V: TRBV7-8
J: TRBJ1-5
CDR3: CASSRGTSNQPQHF

V: TRBV6-5
J: TRBJ2-3
CDR3: CASRLAGLTDTQYF

V: TRBV5-4
J: TRBJ2-2
CDR3: CASMRRENTGELFF

V: TRBV19
J: TRBJ1-5
CDR3: CASSPPGTGFNQPQHF

V: TRBV5-8
J: TRBJ1-3
CDR3: CASSLEGVGGNTIYF

V: TRBV2
J: TRBJ2-7
CDR3: CASSDRIAGVEQYF

V: TRBV30
J: TRBJ2-6
CDR3: CAWDRGSGANVLTF

V: TRBV20-1
J: TRBJ1-6
CDR3: CSATHSALHF

V: TRBV24-1
J: TRBJ2-7
CDR3: CATSDRGYEQYF

V: TRBV2
J: TRBJ2-2
CDR3: CASSPLAGGSSTGELFF

V: TRBV5-1
J: TRBJ1-2
CDR3: CASSLRQGYGGYTF

V: TRBV6-1
J: TRBJ1-6
CDR3: CASSEARISPLHF

V: TRBV7-9
J: TRBJ1-3
CDR3: CASAGGSSGNTIYF

V: TRBV29-1
J: TRBJ1-1
CDR3: CSVPMTGASMNTEAFF

V: TRBV3-1/TRBV3-2
J: TRBJ2-1
CDR3: CASSPQVAYNEQFF

V: TRBV6-1
J: TRBJ1-2
CDR3: CASSDRDTGGYTF

V: TRBV9
J: TRBJ2-1
CDR3: CASSVGPSGGGNEQFF

V: TRBV19
J: TRBJ1-5
CDR3: CASSTSTGARNQPQHF

V: TRBV7-2
J: TRBJ1-1
CDR3: CASSLGRKMNTEAFF

V: TRBV4-3
J: TRBJ1-4
CDR3: CASSQVGAEKLFF

V: TRBV6-4
J: TRBJ2-2
CDR3: CASSDSDWVAANTGELFF

V: TRBV3-1/TRBV3-2
J: TRBJ2-3
CDR3: CASSQDLRRGGTDTQYF

V: TRBV30
J: TRBJ1-1
CDR3: CAWGRQGNTEAFF

V: TRBV2
J: TRBJ2-3
CDR3: CASSERGAGVTDTQYF

V: TRBV30
J: TRBJ1-1
CDR3: CAWSQGQGAYTEAFF

V: TRBV7-6
J: TRBJ2-2
CDR3: CASSLGQGFTGELFF

V: TRBV7-9
J: TRBJ2-7
CDR3: CASSHRTGDTGEQYF

V: TRBV28
J: TRBJ1-2
CDR3: CASSSTGLYGYTF

V: TRBV5-1
J: TRBJ1-1
CDR3: CASSRNRHEGTEAFF

V: TRBV7-2
J: TRBJ2-2
CDR3: CASSPRLQGTGELFF

V: TRBV7-9
J: TRBJ1-6
CDR3: CASSESGTADSPLHF

V: TRBV7-9
J: TRBJ1-4
CDR3: CASSLTGAGEKLFF

V: TRBV13
J: TRBJ2-5
CDR3: CASSLGGLKTQYF

V: TRBV25-1
J: TRBJ1-1
CDR3: CASSELGGITAFF

V: TRBV10-3
J: TRBJ2-7
CDR3: CAISAPGSWVEQYF

V: TRBV29-1
J: TRBJ1-4
CDR3: CSVRGATNEKLFF

V: TRBV9
J: TRBJ2-1
CDR3: CASSVGVGSSYNEQFF

V: TRBV5-1
J: TRBJ1-4
CDR3: CASSSDVRGPGEKLFF

V: TRBV6-2/TRBV6-3
J: TRBJ1-3
CDR3: CASSRQGNTIYF

V: TRBV19
J: TRBJ2-5
CDR3: CASSIAHGGRETQYF

V: TRBV29-1
J: TRBJ1-3
CDR3: CSVTGQGASWNTIYF

V: TRBV6-5
J: TRBJ1-6
CDR3: CASSYGQAYNSPLHF

V: TRBV7-3
J: TRBJ2-5
CDR3: CASSSTGQIQETQYF

V: TRBV7-3
J: TRBJ2-3
CDR3: CASSPGLAGAGDTQYF

V: TRBV19
J: TRBJ2-3
CDR3: CASSITGNTDTQYF

V: TRBV29-1
J: TRBJ2-3
CDR3: CSVEGLASGGPTDTQYF

V: TRBV6-1
J: TRBJ2-1
CDR3: CASSETGSYNEQFF

V: TRBV20-1
J: TRBJ2-1
CDR3: CSASQTSGPQKFF

V: TRBV5-1
J: TRBJ2-2
CDR3: CASSLAGTGNTGELFF

V: TRBV7-2
J: TRBJ2-3
CDR3: CASSLIVNTDTQYF

V: TRBV6-5
J: TRBJ1-6
CDR3: CASSYSNRGDSPLHF

V: TRBV5-1
J: TRBJ1-2
CDR3: CASSPRTGANYGYTF